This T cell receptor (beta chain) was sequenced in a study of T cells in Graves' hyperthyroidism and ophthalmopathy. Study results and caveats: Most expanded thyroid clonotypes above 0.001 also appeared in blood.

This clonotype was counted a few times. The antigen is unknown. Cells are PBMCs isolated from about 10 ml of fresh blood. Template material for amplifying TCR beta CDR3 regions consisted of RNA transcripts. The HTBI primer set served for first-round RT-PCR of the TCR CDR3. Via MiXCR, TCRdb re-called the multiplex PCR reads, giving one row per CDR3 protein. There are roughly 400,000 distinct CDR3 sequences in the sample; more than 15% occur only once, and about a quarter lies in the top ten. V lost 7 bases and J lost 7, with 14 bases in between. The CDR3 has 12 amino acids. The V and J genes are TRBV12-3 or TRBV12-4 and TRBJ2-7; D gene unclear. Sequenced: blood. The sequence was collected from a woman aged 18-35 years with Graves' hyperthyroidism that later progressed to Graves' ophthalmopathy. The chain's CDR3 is CASTGVLGEQYF. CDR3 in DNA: TGTGCCAGCACAGGAGTCTTGGGGGAGCAGTACTTC.